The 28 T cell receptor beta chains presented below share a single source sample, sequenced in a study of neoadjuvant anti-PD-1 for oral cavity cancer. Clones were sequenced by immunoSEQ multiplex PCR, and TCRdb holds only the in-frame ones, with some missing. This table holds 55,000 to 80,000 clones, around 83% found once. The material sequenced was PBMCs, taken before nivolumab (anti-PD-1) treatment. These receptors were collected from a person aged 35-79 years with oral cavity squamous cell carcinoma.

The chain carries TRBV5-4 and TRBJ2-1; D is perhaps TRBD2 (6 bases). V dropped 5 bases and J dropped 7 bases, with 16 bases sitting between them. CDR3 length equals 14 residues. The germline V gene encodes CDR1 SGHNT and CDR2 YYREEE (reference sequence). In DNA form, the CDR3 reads TGTGCCAGCAGTGCCAGGGACTCGGGGAATGAGCAGTTCTTC. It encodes CASSARDSGNEQFF. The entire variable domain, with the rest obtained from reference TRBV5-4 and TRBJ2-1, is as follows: ETGVTQSPTHLIKTRGQQVTLRCSSQSGHNTVSWYQQALGQGPQFIFQYYREEENGRGNFPPRFSGLQFPNYSSELNVNALELDDSALYLCASSARDSGNEQFFGPGTRLTVL.

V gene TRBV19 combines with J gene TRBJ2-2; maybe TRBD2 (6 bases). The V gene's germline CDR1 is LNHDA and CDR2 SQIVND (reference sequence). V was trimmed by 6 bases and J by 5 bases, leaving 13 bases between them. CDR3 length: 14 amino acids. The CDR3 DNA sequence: TGTGCCAGTAGATCCGGGGGTGAGACCGGGGAGCTGTTTTTT. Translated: CASRSGGETGELFF.

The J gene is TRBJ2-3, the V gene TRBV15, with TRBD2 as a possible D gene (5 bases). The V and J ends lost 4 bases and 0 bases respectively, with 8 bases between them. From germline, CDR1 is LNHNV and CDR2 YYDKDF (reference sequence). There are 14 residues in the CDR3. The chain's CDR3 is CATSIEGSTDTQYF. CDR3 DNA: TGTGCCACCAGCATTGAGGGAAGCACAGATACGCAGTATTTT. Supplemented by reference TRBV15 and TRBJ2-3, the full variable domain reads DAMVIQNPRYQVTQFGKPVTLSCSQTLNHNVMYWYQQKSSQAPKLLFHYYDKDFNNEADTPDNFQSRRPNTSFCFLDIRSPGLGDTAMYLCATSIEGSTDTQYFGPGTRLTVL.

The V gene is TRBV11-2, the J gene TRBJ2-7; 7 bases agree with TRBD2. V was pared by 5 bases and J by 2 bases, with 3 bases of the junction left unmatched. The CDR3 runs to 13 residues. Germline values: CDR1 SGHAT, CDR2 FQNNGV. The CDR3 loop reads CASSRGLAYEQYF. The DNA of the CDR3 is TGTGCCAGCAGCCGCGGACTAGCCTACGAGCAGTACTTC.

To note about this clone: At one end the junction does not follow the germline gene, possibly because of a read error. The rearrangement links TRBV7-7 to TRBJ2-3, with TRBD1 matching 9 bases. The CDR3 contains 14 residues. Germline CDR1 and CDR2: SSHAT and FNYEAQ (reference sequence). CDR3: CASSHGTGTDTQYF. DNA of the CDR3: TGTGCTAGCAGCCACGGGACAGGGACAGATACGCAGTATTTT. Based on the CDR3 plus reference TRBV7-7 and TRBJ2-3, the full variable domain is GAGVSQSPRYKVTKRGQDVTLRCDPISSHATLYWYQQALGQGPEFLTYFNYEAQPDKSGLPSDRFSAERPEGSISTLTIQRTEQRDSAMYRCASSHGTGTDTQYFGPGTRLTVL.

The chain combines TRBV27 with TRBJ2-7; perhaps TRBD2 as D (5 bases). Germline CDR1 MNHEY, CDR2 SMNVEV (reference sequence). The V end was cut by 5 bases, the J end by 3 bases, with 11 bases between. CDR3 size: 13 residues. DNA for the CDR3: TGTGCCAGCAGTCTAGGACTCTACTACGAGCAGTACTTC. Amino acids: CASSLGLYYEQYF.

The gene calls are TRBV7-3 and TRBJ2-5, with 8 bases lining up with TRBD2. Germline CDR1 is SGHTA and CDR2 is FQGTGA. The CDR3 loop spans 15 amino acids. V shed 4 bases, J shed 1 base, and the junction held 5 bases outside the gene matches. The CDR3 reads CASSSRAGAQETQYF. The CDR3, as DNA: TGTGCCAGCAGCTCTAGAGCGGGGGCCCAAGAGACCCAGTACTTC.

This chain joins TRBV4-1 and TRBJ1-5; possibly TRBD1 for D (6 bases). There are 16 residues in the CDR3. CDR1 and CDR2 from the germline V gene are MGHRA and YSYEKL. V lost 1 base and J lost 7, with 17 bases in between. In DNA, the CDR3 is TGCGCCAGCAGCCAAGCCTATACAGGGCTGGGGCAGCCCCAGCATTTT. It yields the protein CASSQAYTGLGQPQHF.

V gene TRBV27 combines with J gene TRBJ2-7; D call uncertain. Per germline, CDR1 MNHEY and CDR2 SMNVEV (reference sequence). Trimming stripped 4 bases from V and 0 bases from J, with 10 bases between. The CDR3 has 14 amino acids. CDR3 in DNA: TGTGCCAGCAGTTATCGCTTTGACTCCTACGAGCAGTACTTC. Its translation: CASSYRFDSYEQYF.

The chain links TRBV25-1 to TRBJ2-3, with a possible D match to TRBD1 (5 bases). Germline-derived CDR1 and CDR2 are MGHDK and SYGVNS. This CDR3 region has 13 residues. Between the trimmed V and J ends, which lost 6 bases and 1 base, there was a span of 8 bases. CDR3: CASRLQGTDTQYF. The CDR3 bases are TGTGCCAGCAGATTACAGGGCACAGATACGCAGTATTTT.

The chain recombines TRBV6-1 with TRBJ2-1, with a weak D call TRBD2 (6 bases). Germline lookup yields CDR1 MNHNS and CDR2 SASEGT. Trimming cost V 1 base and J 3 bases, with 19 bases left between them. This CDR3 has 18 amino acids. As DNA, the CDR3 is TGTGCCAGCAGTGAAGTAGGGTCGTGGGGGGACCACTACAATGAGCAGTTCTTC. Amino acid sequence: CASSEVGSWGDHYNEQFF.

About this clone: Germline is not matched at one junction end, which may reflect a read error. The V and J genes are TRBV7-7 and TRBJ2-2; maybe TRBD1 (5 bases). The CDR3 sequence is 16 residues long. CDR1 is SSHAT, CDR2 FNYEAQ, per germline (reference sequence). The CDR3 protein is CASSLGRTINTGELFF. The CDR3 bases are TGTGCTAGCAGCTTGGGGCGGACGATTAACACCGGGGAGCTGTTTTTT.

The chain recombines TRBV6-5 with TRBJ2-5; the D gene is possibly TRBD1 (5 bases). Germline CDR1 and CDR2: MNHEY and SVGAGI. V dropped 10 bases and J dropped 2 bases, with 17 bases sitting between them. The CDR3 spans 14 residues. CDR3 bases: TGTGCCACACACCAGCCAGGGCAACAAGAGACCCAGTACTTC. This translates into CATHQPGQQETQYF.

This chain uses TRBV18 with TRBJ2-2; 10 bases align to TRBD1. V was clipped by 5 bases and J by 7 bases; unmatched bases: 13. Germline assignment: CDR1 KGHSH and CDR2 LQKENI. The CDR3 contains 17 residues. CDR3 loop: CASSKPGTGARIGELFF. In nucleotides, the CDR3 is TGTGCCAGCTCAAAACCCGGGACAGGGGCAAGAATCGGGGAGCTGTTTTTT.

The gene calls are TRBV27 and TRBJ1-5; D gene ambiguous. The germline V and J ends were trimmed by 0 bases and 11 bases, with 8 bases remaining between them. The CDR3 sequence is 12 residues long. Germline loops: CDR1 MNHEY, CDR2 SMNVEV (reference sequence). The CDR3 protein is CASSLSGGTQHF. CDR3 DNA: TGTGCCAGCAGTTTATCGGGAGGGACCCAGCATTTT.

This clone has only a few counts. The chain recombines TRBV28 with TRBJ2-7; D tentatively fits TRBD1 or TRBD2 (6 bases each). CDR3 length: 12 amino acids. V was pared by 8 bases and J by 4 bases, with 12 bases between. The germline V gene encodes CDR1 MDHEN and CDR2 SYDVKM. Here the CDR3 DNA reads TGTGCCAGCCGAACAGGGAGGTACGAGCAGTACTTC. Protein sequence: CASRTGRYEQYF.

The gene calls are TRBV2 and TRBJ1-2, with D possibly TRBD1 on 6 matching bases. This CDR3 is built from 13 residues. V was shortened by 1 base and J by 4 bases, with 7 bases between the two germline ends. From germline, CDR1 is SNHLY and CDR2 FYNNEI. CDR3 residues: CASSEDRAYGYTF. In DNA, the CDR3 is TGTGCCAGCAGTGAAGACAGGGCCTATGGCTACACCTTC.

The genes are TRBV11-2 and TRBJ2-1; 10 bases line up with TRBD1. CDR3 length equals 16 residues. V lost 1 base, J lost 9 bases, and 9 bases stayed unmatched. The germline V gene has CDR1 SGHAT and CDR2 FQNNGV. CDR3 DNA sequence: TGTGCCAGCAGCTTAGTTAGGACAGGGGGGACGTTTGAGCAGTTCTTC. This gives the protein CASSLVRTGGTFEQFF.

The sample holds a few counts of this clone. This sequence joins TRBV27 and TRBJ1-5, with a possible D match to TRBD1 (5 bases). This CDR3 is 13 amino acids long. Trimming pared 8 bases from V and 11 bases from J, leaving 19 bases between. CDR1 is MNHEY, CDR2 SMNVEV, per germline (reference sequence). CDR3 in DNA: TGTGCCAGCGGGCCTTTCCCTTTAGGGGCCCAGCATTTT. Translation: CASGPFPLGAQHF.

The DNA for the CDR3 is TGTGCCAGCAGCTCCTACACGGGACGCCCCAACGAGCAGTACTTC. It is translated as CASSSYTGRPNEQYF. V and J are TRBV7-6 and TRBJ2-7, with D perhaps matching TRBD1 or TRBD2 (5 bases each). V was cut by 4 bases and J by 5 bases, with 18 bases left in between. This CDR3 has 15 residues. Germline-derived CDR1 and CDR2 are SGHVS and FNYEAQ.

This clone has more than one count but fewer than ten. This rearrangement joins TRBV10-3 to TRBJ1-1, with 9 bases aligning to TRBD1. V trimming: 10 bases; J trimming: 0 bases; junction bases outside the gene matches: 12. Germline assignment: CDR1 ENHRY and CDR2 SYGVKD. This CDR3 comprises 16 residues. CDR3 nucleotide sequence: TGTGCCACCACCGGACAGGGGCCATTGATGAACACTGAAGCTTTCTTT. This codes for CATTGQGPLMNTEAFF.

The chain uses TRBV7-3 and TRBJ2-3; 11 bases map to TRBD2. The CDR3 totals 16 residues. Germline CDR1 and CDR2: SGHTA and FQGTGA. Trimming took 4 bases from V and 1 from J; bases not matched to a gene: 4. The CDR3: CASSSTSGGRTDTQYF. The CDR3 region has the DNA TGTGCCAGCAGCTCAACTAGCGGGGGCCGCACAGATACGCAGTATTTT.

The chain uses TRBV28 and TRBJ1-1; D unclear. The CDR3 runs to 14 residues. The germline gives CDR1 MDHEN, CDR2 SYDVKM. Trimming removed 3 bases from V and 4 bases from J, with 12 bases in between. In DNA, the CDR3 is TGTGCCAGCAGTTTGGGAGGTCGTGGCACTGAAGCTTTCTTT. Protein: CASSLGGRGTEAFF.

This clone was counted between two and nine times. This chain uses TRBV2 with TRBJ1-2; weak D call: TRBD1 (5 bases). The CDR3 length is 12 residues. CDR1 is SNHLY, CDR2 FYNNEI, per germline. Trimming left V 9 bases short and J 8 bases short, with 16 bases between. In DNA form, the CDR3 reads TGTGCCAGTGGGACGAACTATGAAGGCTACACCTTC. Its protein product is CASGTNYEGYTF.

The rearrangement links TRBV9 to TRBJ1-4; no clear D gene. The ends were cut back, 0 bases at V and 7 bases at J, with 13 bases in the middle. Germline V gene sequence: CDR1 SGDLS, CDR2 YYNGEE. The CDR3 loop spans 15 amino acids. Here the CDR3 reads CASSVEGGEVEKLFF. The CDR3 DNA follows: TGTGCCAGCAGCGTAGAGGGAGGAGAAGTTGAAAAACTGTTTTTT.

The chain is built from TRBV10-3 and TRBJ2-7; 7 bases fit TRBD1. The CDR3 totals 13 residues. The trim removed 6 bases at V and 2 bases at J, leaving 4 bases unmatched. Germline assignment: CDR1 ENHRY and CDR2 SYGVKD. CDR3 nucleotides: TGTGCCATCAGGGACAGGTCGGCCTACGAGCAGTACTTC. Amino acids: CAIRDRSAYEQYF.

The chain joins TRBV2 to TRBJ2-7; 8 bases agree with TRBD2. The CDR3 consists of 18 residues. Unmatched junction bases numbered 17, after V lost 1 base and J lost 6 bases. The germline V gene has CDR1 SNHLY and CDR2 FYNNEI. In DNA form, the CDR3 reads TGTGCCAGCAGTGAAGTCCGGGGGGGCGCGGCAACGTGGGGCGAGCAGTACTTC. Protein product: CASSEVRGGAATWGEQYF.

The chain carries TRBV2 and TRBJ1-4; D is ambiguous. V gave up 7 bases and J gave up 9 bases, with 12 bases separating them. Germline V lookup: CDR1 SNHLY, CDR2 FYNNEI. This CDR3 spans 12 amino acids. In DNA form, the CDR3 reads TGTGCCAGCATCCGGAGCCCTCAAAAACTGTTTTTT. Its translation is CASIRSPQKLFF.